The 30 T cell receptor beta chains in this list originate from one sample, sequenced in a study of T cell responses to AZD1222 COVID-19 vaccine. Clones were read by immunoSEQ multiplex PCR, and TCRdb kept only the in-frame ones, dropping some. The sample lists some 160,000 clones, roughly 90% occurring once. This sample comprised peripheral blood, obtained on day 0 of AZD1222 vaccination. These receptors were collected from an adult in good health.

Written as DNA, the CDR3 is TGTGCCAGCAGCTTCAGGGTTCCCTACGAGCAGTACTTC. Translating it yields CASSFRVPYEQYF. This chain uses TRBV7-2 with TRBJ2-7, with a tentative D call TRBD1 (5 bases). Germline CDR1 reads SGHTA; CDR2 reads FQGNSA. The CDR3 runs 13 residues. Trimming cost V 3 bases and J 2 bases, with 8 bases left between them.

V is TRBV7-8 and J is TRBJ1-5; weak D call: TRBD1 (6 bases). The germline CDR1 and CDR2 sequences are SGHVS and FQNEAQ. The V end was cut by 1 base, the J end by 6 bases, with 13 bases between. The CDR3 runs to 15 residues. In DNA form, the CDR3 reads TGTGCCAGCAGCTTAGTTCGGGGGGCCGGTCAGCCCCAGCATTTT. Translated, it gives CASSLVRGAGQPQHF.

V and J are TRBV2 and TRBJ1-1; the D gene is possibly TRBD1 (6 bases). From germline, CDR1 is SNHLY and CDR2 FYNNEI. The CDR3 consists of 17 residues. The V gene lost 10 bases and the J gene lost 1 base, with 25 bases spanning the gap. CDR3 sequence reads: CAISRARDMGANTEAFF. CDR3 bases: TGTGCCATCTCACGGGCAAGGGACATGGGGGCGAACACTGAAGCTTTCTTT.

This chain uses TRBV6-5 with TRBJ1-1; no reliable D call. CDR3 length: 14 residues. Trimming removed 2 bases from V and 1 base from J, with 8 bases in between. Germline lookup yields CDR1 MNHEY and CDR2 SVGAGI. CDR3 sequence (DNA): TGTGCCAGCAGTTACACCGATAGGAACACTGAAGCTTTCTTT. Its translation: CASSYTDRNTEAFF.

The chain is built from TRBV5-4 and TRBJ1-5; 7 positions agree with TRBD1. The CDR3 covers 17 residues. The germline V gene has CDR1 SGHNT and CDR2 YYREEE (reference sequence). Trimming removed 4 bases from V and 6 bases from J; junction bases left unmatched: 16. The CDR3 coding sequence is TGTGCCAGCAGCGCGGGGCCGGGAGGGGGCCACCCTCAGCCCCAGCATTTT. This sequence encodes CASSAGPGGGHPQPQHF.

This chain uses TRBV20-1 with TRBJ1-2; a possible D gene is TRBD1 (5 bases). The CDR3 covers 13 residues. V lost 3 bases and J lost 2, with 10 bases in between. Germline V CDR1 and CDR2: DFQATT, SNEGSKA (reference sequence). The chain's CDR3 is CSASDEGNYGYTF. The CDR3 DNA follows: TGCAGTGCTAGTGATGAGGGGAACTATGGCTACACCTTC.

This chain uses TRBV15 with TRBJ1-5, with TRBD1 matching over 10 bases. V trimming: 4 bases; J trimming: 6 bases; junction bases outside the gene matches: 6. CDR1 and CDR2 (germline): LNHNV, YYDKDF (reference sequence). The CDR3 loop spans 15 amino acids. CDR3 DNA sequence: TGTGCCACCAGCAAACGACGGGACAGGGGTCAGCCCCAGCATTTT. This gives the protein CATSKRRDRGQPQHF.

This chain uses TRBV6-6 with TRBJ2-1, with 8 nucleotides matching TRBD2. With V trimmed by 5 bases and J by 4 bases, 13 bases remained unmatched. CDR1 MNHNY and CDR2 SVGAGI come from the germline V gene (reference sequence). The CDR3 runs to 17 residues. CDR3 nucleotide sequence: TGTGCCAGCAGTCAAAAACCCGGGACTAGATCTTACAATGAGCAGTTCTTC. Protein product: CASSQKPGTRSYNEQFF.

This clone was recorded a few times. This chain connects TRBV5-4 to TRBJ1-2; perhaps TRBD1 as D (6 bases). The CDR3 runs 14 residues. Germline CDR1 reads SGHNT; CDR2 reads YYREEE (reference sequence). V lost 0 bases to trimming and J lost 2 bases, with 8 bases between them. The CDR3 sequence is CASSLVQGNYGYTF. The CDR3 nucleotides are TGTGCCAGCAGCTTGGTGCAGGGGAACTATGGCTACACCTTC.

The chain links TRBV28 to TRBJ1-1; possibly TRBD1 for D (5 bases). V was trimmed by 3 bases and J by 5 bases, leaving 22 bases between them. The CDR3 totals 17 residues. Germline assignment: CDR1 MDHEN and CDR2 SYDVKM. Written as DNA, the CDR3 is TGTGCCAGCAGTTTGAAGGGGAGTAATTGGGCGAGAACTGAAGCTTTCTTT. It yields the protein CASSLKGSNWARTEAFF.

This sequence joins TRBV6-2 or TRBV6-3 and TRBJ1-1, with 8 bases identical to TRBD1. The CDR3 consists of 18 residues. Germline V gene data show CDR1 as MNHEY and CDR2 as SVGEGT. With V trimmed by 6 bases and J by 4 bases, 19 bases remained unmatched. The CDR3 loop reads CASRYPITGGPGSTEAFF. CDR3 nucleotides: TGTGCCAGCAGATACCCAATAACAGGGGGTCCTGGGAGCACTGAAGCTTTCTTT.

The chain carries TRBV9 and TRBJ2-2; D possibly uses TRBD1 or TRBD2 (5 bases each). The V gene lost 7 bases and the J gene lost 7 bases, with 11 bases spanning the gap. This CDR3 is built from 12 residues. The germline CDR1 and CDR2 sequences are SGDLS and YYNGEE. The CDR3 protein is CASSGDGGELFF. The CDR3 DNA reads TGTGCCAGCTCCGGGGACGGCGGGGAGCTGTTTTTT.

The CDR3: CATSDLAAGWETQYF. The CDR3 DNA sequence: TGTGCCACCAGTGATTTGGCAGCGGGCTGGGAGACCCAGTACTTC. The chain uses TRBV24-1 and TRBJ2-5; D is possibly TRBD2 (6 bases). Germline CDR1 reads KGHDR; CDR2 reads SFDVKD. Trimming left V 0 bases short and J 5 bases short, with 12 bases between. The CDR3 covers 15 residues.

The rearrangement links TRBV6-5 to TRBJ1-3; D is unclear. Trimming took off 6 bases at V and 4 bases at J, with 10 bases between the two ends. In germline, CDR1 is MNHEY, CDR2 SVGAGI. The CDR3 sequence is 13 residues long. In DNA form, the CDR3 reads TGTGCCAGCAGCACGATCCCGGGAAACACCATATATTTT. It specifies CASSTIPGNTIYF.

The chain employs TRBV28 and TRBJ1-5; weak D call: TRBD1 (6 bases). Germline loops: CDR1 MDHEN, CDR2 SYDVKM. V was shortened by 10 bases and J by 9 bases, with 13 bases between the two germline ends. There are 11 residues in the CDR3. The CDR3 here is CATEQGGPQHF. The CDR3 DNA reads as TGTGCCACCGAACAGGGAGGGCCCCAGCATTTT.

The rearrangement uses TRBV30 and TRBJ1-3; 8 bases align to TRBD1. V shed 5 bases, J shed 3 bases, and the junction held 3 bases outside the gene matches. CDR3 length equals 13 residues. Germline CDR1 and CDR2: GTSNPN and SVGIG (reference sequence). The CDR3 sequence is CAWSQGGGNTIYF. CDR3 sequence (DNA): TGTGCCTGGTCACAGGGGGGTGGAAACACCATATATTTT.

This clone showed up just a few times. The chain is built from TRBV6-5 and TRBJ1-3; D uncertain. The CDR3 extends over 15 amino acids. The V end lost 7 bases, the J end lost 0 bases, and 13 bases lay between the germline ends. CDR1 is MNHEY, CDR2 SVGAGI, per germline. The CDR3 loop reads CASIGRKSSGNTIYF. Here the CDR3 DNA reads TGTGCCAGCATAGGACGGAAGAGCTCTGGAAACACCATATATTTT.

This chain connects TRBV7-8 to TRBJ2-2; 8 nucleotides align to TRBD1. J lost 0 bases, V lost 5 bases, and 5 bases had no gene match. The CDR3 covers 16 residues. CDR1 SGHVS and CDR2 FQNEAQ come from the germline V gene. The CDR3 spells CASSPRTGPNTGELFF. In DNA, the CDR3 is TGTGCCAGCAGCCCAAGGACAGGGCCGAACACCGGGGAGCTGTTTTTT.

The chain has TRBV2 and TRBJ2-1; possibly TRBD1 for D (7 bases). There are 15 residues in the CDR3. Trimming took 7 bases from V and 8 from J, leaving 21 bases between them. CDR1 is SNHLY, CDR2 FYNNEI, per germline. The CDR3 region is CASKLEGRGVDEQFF. In nucleotides, the CDR3 is TGTGCCAGCAAACTAGAGGGCAGGGGGGTCGATGAGCAGTTCTTC.

The chain couples TRBV19 to TRBJ1-4; the D gene is possibly TRBD1 (6 bases). Trimming shortened V by 5 bases and J by 12 bases, and 10 bases separated the two germline ends. Germline CDR1 is LNHDA and CDR2 is SQIVND (reference sequence). The CDR3 spans 11 residues. The CDR3 DNA reads as TGTGCCAGTAGTTATAACAGGGAACTGTTTTTT. Translation: CASSYNRELFF.

With respect to this clone: Other nucleotide sequences in the sample specify the same CDR3. The chain combines TRBV12-3 or TRBV12-4 with TRBJ1-1; D gene unclear. The CDR3 loop spans 12 amino acids. Trimming shortened V by 1 base and J by 5 bases, and 5 bases separated the two germline ends. This CDR3 reads CASSLGLTEAFF. The CDR3 DNA is TGTGCCAGCAGTTTAGGGCTAACTGAAGCTTTCTTT.

This chain uses TRBV6-5 with TRBJ2-7, with unresolved D. The V and J ends lost 0 bases and 1 base respectively, with 13 bases between them. This CDR3 is 16 amino acids long. CDR1 and CDR2 from the germline V gene are MNHEY and SVGAGI. The CDR3 here is CASSYSAPGFSYEQYF. CDR3 nucleotides: TGTGCCAGCAGTTACTCGGCCCCAGGCTTTTCCTACGAGCAGTACTTC.

CDR3 residues: CASRPNSDQPQHF. CDR3 DNA sequence: TGTGCCAGCAGGCCGAACAGTGATCAGCCCCAGCATTTT. This rearrangement joins TRBV12-3 or TRBV12-4 to TRBJ1-5; no clear D. This CDR3 region has 13 residues. The V and J ends lost 6 bases and 5 bases respectively, with 11 bases between them.

The genes are TRBV28 and TRBJ1-3; D perhaps matches TRBD1 (6 bases). Germline CDR1 and CDR2: MDHEN and SYDVKM. This CDR3 has 14 residues. The germline V and J ends were trimmed by 6 bases and 9 bases, with 18 bases remaining between them. CDR3 bases: TGTGCCAGCAGAACGTCGGGGGGCCTAACCACCATATATTTT. Translating it yields CASRTSGGLTTIYF.

The rearrangement uses TRBV6-5 and TRBJ2-3; 7 bases are shared with TRBD1. The junction had 5 bases not matched to a gene; V was cut back by 5 bases and J by 3 bases. This CDR3 has 14 residues. The germline V gene encodes CDR1 MNHEY and CDR2 SVGAGI. The CDR3 spells CASSQGVRTDTQYF. In DNA, the CDR3 is TGTGCCAGCAGTCAGGGGGTAAGGACAGATACGCAGTATTTT.

The gene calls are TRBV5-6 and TRBJ1-5; D perhaps matches TRBD1 (6 bases). Deletions cut 2 bases from V and 7 bases from J, with 7 bases between. The CDR3 covers 12 residues. Per the germline V gene, CDR1 is SGHDT and CDR2 is YYEEEE. CDR3 in amino acids: CASSFQGQPQHF. The CDR3 nucleotides read TGTGCCAGCAGCTTCCAGGGGCAGCCCCAGCATTTT.

As DNA, the CDR3 is TGTGCCAGCCGGCTGGGCCCAGCAACTAATGAAAAACTGTTTTTT. Encoded protein: CASRLGPATNEKLFF. The chain links TRBV27 to TRBJ1-4; the D is unclear. V lost 8 bases, J lost 0 bases, and 13 bases lay in between. This CDR3 is built from 15 residues. Germline V gene data show CDR1 as MNHEY and CDR2 as SMNVEV (reference sequence).

V gene TRBV27 combines with J gene TRBJ2-2, with a tentative D call TRBD2 (6 bases). Germline V CDR1 and CDR2: MNHEY, SMNVEV (reference sequence). CDR3 length equals 17 residues. Trimming left V 3 bases short and J 2 bases short, with 16 bases between. CDR3 sequence (DNA): TGTGCCAGCAGTTTCGGCGGGGCCAGGATCAACACCGGGGAGCTGTTTTTT. Translating it yields CASSFGGARINTGELFF.

This CDR3 is CASSYSALYEQYF. The CDR3 DNA reads as TGTGCCAGCAGTTACTCGGCCCTATACGAGCAGTACTTC. The rearrangement joins TRBV6-5 to TRBJ2-7, with D uncertain. From germline, CDR1 is MNHEY and CDR2 SVGAGI. The length of the CDR3 is 13 residues. Trimming took 0 bases from V and 4 from J, leaving 7 bases between them.

The chain recombines TRBV7-3 with TRBJ1-2, with D maybe TRBD1 (6 bases). V dropped 5 bases and J dropped 3 bases, with 16 bases sitting between them. CDR3 size: 15 residues. The germline gives CDR1 SGHTA, CDR2 FQGTGA. CDR3 residues: CASSKGPGVDYGYTF. Written as DNA, the CDR3 is TGTGCCAGCAGCAAAGGCCCAGGGGTGGACTATGGCTACACCTTC.